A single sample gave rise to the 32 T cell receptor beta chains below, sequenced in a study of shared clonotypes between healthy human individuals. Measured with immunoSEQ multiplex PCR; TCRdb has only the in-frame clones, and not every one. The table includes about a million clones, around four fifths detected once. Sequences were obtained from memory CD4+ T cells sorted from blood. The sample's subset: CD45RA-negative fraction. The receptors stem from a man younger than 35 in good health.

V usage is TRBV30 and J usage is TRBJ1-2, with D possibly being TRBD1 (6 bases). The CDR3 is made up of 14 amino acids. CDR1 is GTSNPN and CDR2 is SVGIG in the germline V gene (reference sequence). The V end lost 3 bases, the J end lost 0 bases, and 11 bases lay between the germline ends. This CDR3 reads CAWRNRAANYGYTF. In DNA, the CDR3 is TGTGCCTGGAGGAACAGGGCGGCTAACTATGGCTACACCTTC.

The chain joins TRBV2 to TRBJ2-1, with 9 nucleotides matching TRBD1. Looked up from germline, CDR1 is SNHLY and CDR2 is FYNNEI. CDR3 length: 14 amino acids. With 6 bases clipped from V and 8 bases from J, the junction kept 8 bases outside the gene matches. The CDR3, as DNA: TGTGCCAGCAGATTGGACAGGGGTTCCGATGAGCAGTTCTTC. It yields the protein CASRLDRGSDEQFF.

This CDR3 is CATSRASGFREQFF. The CDR3 DNA reads TGTGCCACCAGCAGAGCTTCCGGCTTCCGGGAGCAGTTCTTC. The genes are TRBV15 and TRBJ2-1; D ambiguous. Trimming shortened V by 1 base and J by 10 bases, and 14 bases separated the two germline ends. Per germline, CDR1 LNHNV and CDR2 YYDKDF (reference sequence). The CDR3 covers 14 residues.

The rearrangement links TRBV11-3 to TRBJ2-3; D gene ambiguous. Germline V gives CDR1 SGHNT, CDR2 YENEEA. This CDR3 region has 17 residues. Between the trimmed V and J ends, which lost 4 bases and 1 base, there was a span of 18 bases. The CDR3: CASSSRDPPRGTDTQYF. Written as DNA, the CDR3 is TGTGCCAGCAGCTCTCGAGACCCTCCTCGGGGCACAGATACGCAGTATTTT. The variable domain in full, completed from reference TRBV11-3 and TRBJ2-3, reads EAGVVQSPRYKIIEKKQPVAFWCNPISGHNTLYWYLQNLGQGPELLIRYENEEAVDDSQLPKDRFSAERLKGVDSTLKIQPAELGDSAVYLCASSSRDPPRGTDTQYFGPGTRLTVL.

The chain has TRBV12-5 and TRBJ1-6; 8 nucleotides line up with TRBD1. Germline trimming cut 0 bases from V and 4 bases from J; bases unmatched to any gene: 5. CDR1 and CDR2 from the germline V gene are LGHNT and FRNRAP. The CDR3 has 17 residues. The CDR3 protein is CASGLVETGDYNSPLHF. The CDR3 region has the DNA TGTGCTAGTGGTTTGGTGGAGACAGGGGATTATAATTCACCCCTCCACTTT.

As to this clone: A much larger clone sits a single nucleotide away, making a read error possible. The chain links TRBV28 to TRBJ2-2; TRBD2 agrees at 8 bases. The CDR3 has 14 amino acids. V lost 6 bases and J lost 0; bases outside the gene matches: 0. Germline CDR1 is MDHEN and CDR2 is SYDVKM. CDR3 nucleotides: TGTGCCAGCAGACTAGCGGCGAACACCGGGGAGCTGTTTTTT. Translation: CASRLAANTGELFF.

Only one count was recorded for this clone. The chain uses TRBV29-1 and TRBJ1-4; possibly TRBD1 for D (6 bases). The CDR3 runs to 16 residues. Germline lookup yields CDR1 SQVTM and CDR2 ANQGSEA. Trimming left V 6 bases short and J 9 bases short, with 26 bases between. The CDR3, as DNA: TGCAGCGTCCACCTCGGGGGCGGGACCGGACTTCAAAAACTGTTTTTT. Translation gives CSVHLGGGTGLQKLFF.

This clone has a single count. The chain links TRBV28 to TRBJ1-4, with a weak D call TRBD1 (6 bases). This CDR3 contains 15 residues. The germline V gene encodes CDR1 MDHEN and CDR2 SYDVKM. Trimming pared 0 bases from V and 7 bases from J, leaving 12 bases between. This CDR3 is CASSLWQGRGEKLFF. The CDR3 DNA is TGTGCCAGCAGTTTATGGCAGGGGCGGGGTGAAAAACTGTTTTTT.

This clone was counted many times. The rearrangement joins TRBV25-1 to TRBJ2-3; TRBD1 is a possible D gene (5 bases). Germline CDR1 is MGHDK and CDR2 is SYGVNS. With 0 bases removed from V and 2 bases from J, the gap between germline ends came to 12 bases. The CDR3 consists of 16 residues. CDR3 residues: CASSEYETDITDTQYF. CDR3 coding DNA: TGTGCCAGCAGTGAATACGAGACAGATATCACAGATACGCAGTATTTT. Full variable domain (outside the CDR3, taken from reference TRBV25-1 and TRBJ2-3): EADIYQTPRYLVIGTGKKITLECSQTMGHDKMYWYQQDPGMELHLIHYSYGVNSTEKGDLSSESTVSRIRTEHFPLTLESARPSHTSQYLCASSEYETDITDTQYFGPGTRLTVL.

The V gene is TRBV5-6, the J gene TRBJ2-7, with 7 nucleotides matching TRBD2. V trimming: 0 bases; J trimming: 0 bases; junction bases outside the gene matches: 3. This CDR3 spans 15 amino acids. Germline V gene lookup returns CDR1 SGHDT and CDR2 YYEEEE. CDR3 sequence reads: CASSLGGTTSYEQYF. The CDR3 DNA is TGTGCCAGCAGCTTGGGAGGGACTACCTCCTACGAGCAGTACTTC. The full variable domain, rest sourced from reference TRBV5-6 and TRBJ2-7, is DAGVTQSPTHLIKTRGQQVTLRCSPKSGHDTVSWYQQALGQGPQFIFQYYEEEERQRGNFPDRFSGHQFPNYSSELNVNALLLGDSALYLCASSLGGTTSYEQYFGPGTRLTVT.

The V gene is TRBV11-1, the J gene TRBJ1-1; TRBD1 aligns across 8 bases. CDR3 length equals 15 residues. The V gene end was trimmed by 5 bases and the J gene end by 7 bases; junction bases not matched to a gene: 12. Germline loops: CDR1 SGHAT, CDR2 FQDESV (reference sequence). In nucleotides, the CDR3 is TGTGCCAGCAGCCCGAGCCAGGGGGCGCGGGATGAAGCTTTCTTT. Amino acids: CASSPSQGARDEAFF. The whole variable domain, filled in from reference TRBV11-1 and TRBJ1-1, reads EAEVAQSPRYKITEKSQAVAFWCDPISGHATLYWYRQILGQGPELLVQFQDESVVDDSQLPKDRFSAERLKGVDSTLKIQPAELGDSAMYLCASSPSQGARDEAFFGQGTRLTVV.

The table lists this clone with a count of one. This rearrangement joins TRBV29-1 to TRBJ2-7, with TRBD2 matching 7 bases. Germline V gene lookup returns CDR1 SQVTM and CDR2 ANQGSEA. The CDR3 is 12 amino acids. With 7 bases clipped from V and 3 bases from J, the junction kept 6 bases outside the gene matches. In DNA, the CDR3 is TGCAGCGCGGCTAGCGGAAACTACGAGCAGTACTTC. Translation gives CSAASGNYEQYF.

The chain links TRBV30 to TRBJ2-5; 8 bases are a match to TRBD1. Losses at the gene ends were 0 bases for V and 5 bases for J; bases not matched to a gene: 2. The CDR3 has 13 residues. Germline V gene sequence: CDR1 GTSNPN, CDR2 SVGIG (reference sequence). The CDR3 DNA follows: TGTGCCTGGAGTGTACACAGGGGGGAGACCCAGTACTTC. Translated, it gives CAWSVHRGETQYF.

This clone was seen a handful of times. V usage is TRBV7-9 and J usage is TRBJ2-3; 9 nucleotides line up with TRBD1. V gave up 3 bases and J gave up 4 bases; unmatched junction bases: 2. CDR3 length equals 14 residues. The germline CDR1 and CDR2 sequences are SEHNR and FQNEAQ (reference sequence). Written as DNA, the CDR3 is TGTGCCAGCAGCTTGGGACAGGGAGCAGATACGCAGTATTTT. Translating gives CASSLGQGADTQYF.

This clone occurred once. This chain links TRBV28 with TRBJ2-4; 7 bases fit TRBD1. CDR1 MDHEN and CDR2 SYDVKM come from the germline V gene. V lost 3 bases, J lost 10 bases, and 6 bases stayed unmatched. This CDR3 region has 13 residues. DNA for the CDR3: TGTGCCAGCAGTTTGATACAGGGGAAGATTCAGTACTTC. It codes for CASSLIQGKIQYF.

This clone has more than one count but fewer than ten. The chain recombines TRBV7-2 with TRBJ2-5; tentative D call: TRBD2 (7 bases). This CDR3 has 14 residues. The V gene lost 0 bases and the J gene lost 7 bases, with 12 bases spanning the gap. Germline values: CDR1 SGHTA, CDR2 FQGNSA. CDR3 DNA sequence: TGTGCCAGCAGCTTAGCGGCGGGGGCAAGGACCCAGTACTTC. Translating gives CASSLAAGARTQYF.

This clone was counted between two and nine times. The CDR3 region has the DNA TGTGCCAGCAGTTTGCGGGGGTGGGGGAATTCACCCCTCCACTTT. Protein sequence: CASSLRGWGNSPLHF. The chain couples TRBV27 to TRBJ1-6; a possible D gene is TRBD1 (5 bases). The CDR3 loop spans 15 amino acids. Germline CDR1 reads MNHEY; CDR2 reads SMNVEV (reference sequence). V was shortened by 3 bases and J by 7 bases, with 13 bases between the two germline ends.

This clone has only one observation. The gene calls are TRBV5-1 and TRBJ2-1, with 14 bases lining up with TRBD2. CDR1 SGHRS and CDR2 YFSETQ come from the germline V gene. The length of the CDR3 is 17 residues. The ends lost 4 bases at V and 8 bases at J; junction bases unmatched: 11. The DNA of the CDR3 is TGCGCCAGCAGCCCACTGACTAGCGGGAGGGCCTCCCATGAGCAGTTCTTC. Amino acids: CASSPLTSGRASHEQFF.

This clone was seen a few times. The CDR3, as DNA: TGTGCCAGTAGTTCGACAGGGGGCGGTGAGACCCAGTACTTC. Its protein is CASSSTGGGETQYF. The chain couples TRBV19 to TRBJ2-5, with 10 positions matching TRBD1. The CDR3 is made up of 14 amino acids. The junction had 5 bases not matched to a gene; V was cut back by 5 bases and J by 5 bases. In germline, CDR1 is LNHDA, CDR2 SQIVND (reference sequence).

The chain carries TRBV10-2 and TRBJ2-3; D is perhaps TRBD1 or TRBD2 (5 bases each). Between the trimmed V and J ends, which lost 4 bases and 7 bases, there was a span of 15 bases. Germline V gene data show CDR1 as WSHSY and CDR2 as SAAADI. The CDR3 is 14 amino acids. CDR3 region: CASSGGTGQNTQYF. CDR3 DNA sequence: TGCGCCAGCAGTGGGGGGACGGGTCAAAATACGCAGTATTTT.

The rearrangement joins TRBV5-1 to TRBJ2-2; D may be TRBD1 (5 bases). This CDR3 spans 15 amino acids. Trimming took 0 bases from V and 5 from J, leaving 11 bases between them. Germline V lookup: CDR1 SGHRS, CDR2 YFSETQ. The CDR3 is CASSLDATETGELFF. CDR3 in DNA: TGCGCCAGCAGCTTGGACGCGACAGAGACCGGGGAGCTGTTTTTT.

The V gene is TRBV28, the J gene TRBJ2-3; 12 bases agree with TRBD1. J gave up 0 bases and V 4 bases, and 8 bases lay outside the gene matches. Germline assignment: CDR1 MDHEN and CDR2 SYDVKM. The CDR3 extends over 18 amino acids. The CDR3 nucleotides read TGTGCCAGCAGTTCTCCCGGGACAGGGGGCCCTAGCACAGATACGCAGTATTTT. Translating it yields CASSSPGTGGPSTDTQYF.

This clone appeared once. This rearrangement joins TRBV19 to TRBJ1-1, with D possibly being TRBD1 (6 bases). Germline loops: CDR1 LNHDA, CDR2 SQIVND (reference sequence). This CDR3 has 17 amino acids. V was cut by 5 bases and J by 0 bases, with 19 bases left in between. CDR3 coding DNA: TGTGCCAGTAGTTCCGGCCGGGGGGGCATTTTGAACACTGAAGCTTTCTTT. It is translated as CASSSGRGGILNTEAFF.

CDR3 DNA: TGTGCCAGCAGCTTTGGGGGGGCCGGCGAGCAGTACTTC. This gives the protein CASSFGGAGEQYF. This chain connects TRBV11-2 to TRBJ2-7, with D tentatively TRBD2 (7 bases). Trimming removed 3 bases at V and 6 bases at J, with 12 bases between. Per the germline V gene, CDR1 is SGHAT and CDR2 is FQNNGV. The CDR3 has 13 residues.

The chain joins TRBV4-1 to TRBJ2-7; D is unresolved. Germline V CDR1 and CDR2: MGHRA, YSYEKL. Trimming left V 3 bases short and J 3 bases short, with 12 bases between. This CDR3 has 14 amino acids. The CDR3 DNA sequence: TGCGCCAGCAGCCAGACCCAGGCTAGCTACGAGCAGTACTTC. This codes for CASSQTQASYEQYF.

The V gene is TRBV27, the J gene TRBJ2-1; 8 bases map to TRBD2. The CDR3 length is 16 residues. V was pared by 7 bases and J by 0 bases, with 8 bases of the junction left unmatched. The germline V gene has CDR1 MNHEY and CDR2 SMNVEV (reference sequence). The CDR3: CASKNLAGFSYNEQFF. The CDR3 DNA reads TGTGCCAGCAAGAATCTAGCGGGTTTCTCCTACAATGAGCAGTTCTTC.

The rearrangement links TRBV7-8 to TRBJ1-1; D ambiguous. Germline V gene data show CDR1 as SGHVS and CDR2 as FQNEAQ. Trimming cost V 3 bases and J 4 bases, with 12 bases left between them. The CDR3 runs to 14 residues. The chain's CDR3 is CASSLRVFGTEAFF. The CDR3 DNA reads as TGTGCCAGCAGCTTGAGGGTTTTTGGCACTGAAGCTTTCTTT.

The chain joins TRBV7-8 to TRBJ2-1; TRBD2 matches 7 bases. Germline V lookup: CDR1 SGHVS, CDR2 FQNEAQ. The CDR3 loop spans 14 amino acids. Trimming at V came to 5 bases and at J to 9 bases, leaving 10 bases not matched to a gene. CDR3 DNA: TGTGCCAGCAGCCTACGCCCGCGGGGGAGTGAGCAGTTCTTC. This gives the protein CASSLRPRGSEQFF. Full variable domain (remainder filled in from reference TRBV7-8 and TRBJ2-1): GAGVSQSPRYKVAKRGQDVALRCDPISGHVSLFWYQQALGQGPEFLTYFQNEAQLDKSGLPSDRFFAERPEGSVSTLKIQRTQQEDSAVYLCASSLRPRGSEQFFGPGTRLTVL.

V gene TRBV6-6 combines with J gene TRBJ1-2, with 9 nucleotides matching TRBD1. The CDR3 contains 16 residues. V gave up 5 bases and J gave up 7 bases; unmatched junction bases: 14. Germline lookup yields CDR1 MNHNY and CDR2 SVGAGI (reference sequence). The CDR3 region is CASSPREGQGIGGYTF. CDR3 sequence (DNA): TGTGCCAGCAGTCCCCGAGAGGGACAGGGCATCGGTGGCTACACCTTC.

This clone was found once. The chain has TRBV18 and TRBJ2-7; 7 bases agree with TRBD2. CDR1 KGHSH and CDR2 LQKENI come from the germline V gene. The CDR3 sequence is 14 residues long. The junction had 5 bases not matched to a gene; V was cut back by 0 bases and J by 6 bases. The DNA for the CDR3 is TGTGCCAGCTCACCACCAGCGGGAAGCGGCGAGCAGTACTTC. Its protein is CASSPPAGSGEQYF.

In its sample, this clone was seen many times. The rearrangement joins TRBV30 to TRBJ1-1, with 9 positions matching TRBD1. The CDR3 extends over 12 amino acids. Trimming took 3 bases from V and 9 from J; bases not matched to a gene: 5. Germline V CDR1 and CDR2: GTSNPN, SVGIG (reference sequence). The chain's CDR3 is CAWSRDRDQAFF. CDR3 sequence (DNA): TGTGCCTGGAGCAGGGACAGGGATCAAGCTTTCTTT.

DNA for the CDR3: TGTGCCAGCAGCGCCGGGACAGGGGCGGAAAACACCGGGGAGCTGTTTTTT. As protein: CASSAGTGAENTGELFF. The chain combines TRBV9 with TRBJ2-2, with 10 bases matching TRBD1. The CDR3 runs 17 residues. CDR1 is SGDLS, CDR2 YYNGEE, per germline. V gave up 3 bases and J gave up 2 bases; unmatched junction bases: 7.